The text below deals with one T cell receptor beta chain. Its antigen is unknown. The sample is drawn from a study of blood T cells in healthy people across ages. General study points: CMV infection status of these donors was not known. Strong correlation was found linking TCR beta diversity to naive T cell percentage.

V gave up 6 bases and J gave up 8 bases, with 13 bases separating them. CDR1 is ENHRY and CDR2 is SYGVKD in the germline V gene. The CDR3 runs 12 residues. It was with a sample-barcoded 5' primer and a J-beta primer mix that a second PCR of roughly 7 to 11 cycles was run. All cDNA molecules were each tagged by a template-switch adaptor with 12 random nucleotides. Via MiXCR, TCRdb re-called the 5' RACE reads, giving one row per CDR3 protein. Altogether over a million distinct CDR3 sequences are present, 59% being singletons, with the ten largest covering 6.5% to 8.5%. The chain combines TRBV10-3 with TRBJ1-1; possibly TRBD1 for D (5 bases). The TCR comes from a man aged 18 to 35 in good health. Material: blood. The DNA of the CDR3 is TGTGCCATCAGCCAAACAAGGGACGAAGCTTTCTTT. Translated: CAISQTRDEAFF.